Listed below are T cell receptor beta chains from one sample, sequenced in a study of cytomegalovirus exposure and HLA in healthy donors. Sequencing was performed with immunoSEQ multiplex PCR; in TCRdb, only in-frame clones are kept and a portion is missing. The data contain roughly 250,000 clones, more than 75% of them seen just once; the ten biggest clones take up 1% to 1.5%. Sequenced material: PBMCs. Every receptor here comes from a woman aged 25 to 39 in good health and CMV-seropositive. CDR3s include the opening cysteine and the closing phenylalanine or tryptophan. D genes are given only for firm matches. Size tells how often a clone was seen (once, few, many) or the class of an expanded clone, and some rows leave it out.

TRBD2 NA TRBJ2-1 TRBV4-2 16 TGTGCCAGCAGCCCCCGGGGTGGGGCGGGAGCCCAAGAGCAGTTCTTC CASSPRGGAGAQEQFF
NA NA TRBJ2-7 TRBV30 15 TGTGCCTGGAGTGTTCCGTCTGGCGGGCGCTACGAGCAGTACTTC CAWSVPSGGRYEQYF
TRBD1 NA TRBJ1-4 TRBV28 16 TGTGCCAGCAGTAATCCTCAGGGGGCGGGTGGTGAAAAACTGTTTTTT CASSNPQGAGGEKLFF
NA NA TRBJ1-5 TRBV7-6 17 TGTGCCAGCAGCTTAGCGTTGGGGCGGGGGAACAATCAGCCCCAGCATTTT CASSLALGRGNNQPQHF
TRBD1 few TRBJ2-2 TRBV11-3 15 TGTGCCAGCAGCCTGGGACAGGGGGACACCGGGGAGCTGTTTTTT CASSLGQGDTGELFF
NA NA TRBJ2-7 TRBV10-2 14 TGCGCCAGCAGTGCCCCCGGCAGGGTCGACGAGCAGTACTTC CASSAPGRVDEQYF
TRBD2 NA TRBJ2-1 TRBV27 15 TGTGCCAGCAGTTTGGAACTAGCGGGATACAATGAGCAGTTCTTC CASSLELAGYNEQFF
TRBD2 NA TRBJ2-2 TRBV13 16 TGTGCCAGCAGCTCCCCGGGACTAGCGGTTCACGGGGAGCTGTTTTTT CASSSPGLAVHGELFF
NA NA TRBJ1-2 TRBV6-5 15 TGTGCCAGCAGCCCGGGACAAAGCATAGGCTATGGCTACACCTTC CASSPGQSIGYGYTF
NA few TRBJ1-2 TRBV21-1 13 TGTGCCAGCATCCTCCTTCAAATTAGTGGCTACACCTTC CASILLQISGYTF
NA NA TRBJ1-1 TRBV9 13 TGTGCCAGCAGCGTAGGCCAGGGCACTGAAGCTTTCTTT CASSVGQGTEAFF
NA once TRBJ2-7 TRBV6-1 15 TGTGCCAGCAGTGAAGTGCAGGGATGGTCCTACGAGCAGTACTTC CASSEVQGWSYEQYF
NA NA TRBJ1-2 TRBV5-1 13 TGCGCCAGCAGCTTGGCCGCGAGCTATGGCTACACCTTC CASSLAASYGYTF
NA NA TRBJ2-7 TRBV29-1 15 TGCAGCGTTGAGGGTACGGGGCGGGACCCCTACGAGCAGTACTTC CSVEGTGRDPYEQYF
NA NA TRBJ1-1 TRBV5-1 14 TGCGCCAGCAGCTCGTCGACAGGGAACACTGAAGCTTTCTTT CASSSSTGNTEAFF
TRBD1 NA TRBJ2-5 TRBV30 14 TGTGCCTGGAGTCAGACAGGGGGGCAAGAGACCCAGTACTTC CAWSQTGGQETQYF
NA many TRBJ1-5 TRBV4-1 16 TGCGCCAGCAGCCAAGATCCAGGGATCAAGAATCAGCCCCAGCATTTT CASSQDPGIKNQPQHF
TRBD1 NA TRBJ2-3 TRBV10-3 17 TGTGCCATCACTCCCGAAGCGACAGGGGGGAGCACAGATACGCAGTATTTT CAITPEATGGSTDTQYF
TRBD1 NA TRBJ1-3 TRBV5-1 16 TGCGCCAGCAGCTTTGGGCCCACGACAGGGGGAAACACCATATATTTT CASSFGPTTGGNTIYF
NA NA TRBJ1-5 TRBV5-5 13 TGTGCCAGCAGCCAGTATGGCAATCAGCCCCAGCATTTT CASSQYGNQPQHF
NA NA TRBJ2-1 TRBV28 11 TGTGCCAGCAGCCCATACAATGAGCAGTTCTTC CASSPYNEQFF
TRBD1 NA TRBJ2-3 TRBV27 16 TGTGCCAGCAGCCCCAAGACAGGGGGCCACACAGATACGCAGTATTTT CASSPKTGGHTDTQYF
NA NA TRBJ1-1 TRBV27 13 TGTGCCAGCAGTTTCCGGGAGAGGGCTGAAGCTTTCTTT CASSFRERAEAFF
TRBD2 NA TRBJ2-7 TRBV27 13 TGTGCCAGCAGTTATGGACTAGCCTACGAGCAGTACTTC CASSYGLAYEQYF
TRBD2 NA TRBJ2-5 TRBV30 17 TGTGCCTGGAGTGCCGGCAGCGGGAGCTCCCCCCAGGAGACCCAGTACTTC CAWSAGSGSSPQETQYF
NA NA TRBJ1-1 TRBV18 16 TGTGCCAGCTCACCAATCCCCCCAGGGCTGAACACTGAAGCTTTCTTT CASSPIPPGLNTEAFF
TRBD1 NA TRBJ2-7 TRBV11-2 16 TGTGCCAGCAGCGCCCCCTGGACAGGGGGCGGCTTTGAGCAGTACTTC CASSAPWTGGGFEQYF
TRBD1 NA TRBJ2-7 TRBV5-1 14 TGCGCCAGCAGCGGGGACAGGGGAAGCTACGAGCAGTACTTC CASSGDRGSYEQYF
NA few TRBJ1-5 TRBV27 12 TGTGCCAGCAGACAGTTAAATCAGCCCCAGCATTTT CASRQLNQPQHF
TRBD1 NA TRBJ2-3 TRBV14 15 TGTGCCAGCAGCCCCCGGGACAGAGTCACAGATACGCAGTATTTT CASSPRDRVTDTQYF
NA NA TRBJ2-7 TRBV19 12 TGTGCCAGTAGTATCGTGGGAGACGAGCAGTACTTC CASSIVGDEQYF
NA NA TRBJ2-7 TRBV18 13 TGTGCCAGCTCCCTACCAAGCTCCTACGAGCAGTACTTC CASSLPSSYEQYF
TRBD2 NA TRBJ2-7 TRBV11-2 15 TGTGCCAGCAGCTTAGATAGCGGGACCTCCTACGAGCAGTACTTC CASSLDSGTSYEQYF
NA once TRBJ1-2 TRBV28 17 TGTGCCAGCAGTCCTCACGTTCAGGGGTCCATGGCGAGTGACTACACCTTC CASSPHVQGSMASDYTF
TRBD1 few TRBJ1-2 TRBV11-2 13 TGTGCCAGCAGCTTAGACAGGGGGCCCGGCTACACCTTC CASSLDRGPGYTF
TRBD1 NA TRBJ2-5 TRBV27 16 TGTGCCAGCAGTGAATCAGGGGGCGAGGTACACGAGACCCAGTACTTC CASSESGGEVHETQYF
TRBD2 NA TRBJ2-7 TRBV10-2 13 TGCGCCAGCACAGCGGGAGGGACCTACGAGCAGTACTTC CASTAGGTYEQYF
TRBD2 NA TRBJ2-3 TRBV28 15 TGTGCCAGCAGTCCCTTAGCGGGGATCACAGATACGCAGTATTTT CASSPLAGITDTQYF
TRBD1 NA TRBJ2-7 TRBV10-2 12 TGCGCCACCCGGGACAGACTTTACGAGCAGTACTTC CATRDRLYEQYF
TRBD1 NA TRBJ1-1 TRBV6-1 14 TGTGCCAGCAGTGTCCAGGACAGGGCCACTGAAGCTTTCTTT CASSVQDRATEAFF
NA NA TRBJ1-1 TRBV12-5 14 TGTGCTAGTGGGGCGCAGGGAGGGGACACTGAAGCTTTCTTT CASGAQGGDTEAFF
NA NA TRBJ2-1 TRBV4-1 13 TGCGCCAGCAGCCAAGATCGGTTCGGTGAACAGTTCTTC CASSQDRFGEQFF
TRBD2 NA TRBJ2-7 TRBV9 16 TGTGCCAGCAGCGTAGGGGTGGGAGGGCCTTCTACCGAGCAGTACTTC CASSVGVGGPSTEQYF
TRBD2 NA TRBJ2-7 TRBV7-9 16 TGTGCCAGCAGCTCCCCTGGACTAGCGAGTACCTACGAGCAGTACTTC CASSSPGLASTYEQYF
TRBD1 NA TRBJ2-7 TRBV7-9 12 TGTGCCAGCTCCGACAGGGAGTACGAGCAGTACTTC CASSDREYEQYF
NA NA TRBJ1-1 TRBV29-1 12 TGCAGCGTTGCTGTCTTAAACACTGAAGCTTTCTTT CSVAVLNTEAFF
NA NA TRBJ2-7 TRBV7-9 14 TGTGCCAGCAGCCCCGAGACATTATCCTACGAGCAGTACTTC CASSPETLSYEQYF
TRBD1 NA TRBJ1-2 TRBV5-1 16 TGCGCCAGCAGCTTGGACGGGACAGGGGGCGCGAGTGGCTACACCTTC CASSLDGTGGASGYTF
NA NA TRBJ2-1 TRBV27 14 TGTGCCAGCACCAAAACTGGAGCCTACAATGAGCAGTTCTTC CASTKTGAYNEQFF
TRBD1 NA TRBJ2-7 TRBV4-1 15 TGCGCCAGCAGCCAAGATTGGACAGGGTTCTACGAGCAGTACTTC CASSQDWTGFYEQYF
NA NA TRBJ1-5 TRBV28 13 TGTGCCAGCAGTCAGGATAGCAATCAGCCCCAGCATTTT CASSQDSNQPQHF
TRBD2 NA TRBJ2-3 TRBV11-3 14 TGTGCCAGCAGCCTCCGCGGGGGGGCCGATACGCAGTATTTT CASSLRGGADTQYF
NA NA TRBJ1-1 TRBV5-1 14 TGCGCCAGCAGCTTGACAGGGACGAACACTGAAGCTTTCTTT CASSLTGTNTEAFF
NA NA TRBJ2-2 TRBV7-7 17 TGTGCCAGCAGCTTAACCAAACAGGGAATGTGGGCCGGGGAGCTGTTTTTT CASSLTKQGMWAGELFF
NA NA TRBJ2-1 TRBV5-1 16 TGCGCCAGCGCGTCCCGCGGGGACTCCCTCTACAATGAGCAGTTCTTC CASASRGDSLYNEQFF